These 7 T cell receptor beta chains were all obtained from the same sample, sequenced in a study of T cell repertoires in aging, cancer and after chemotherapy. Rearranged V-D-J TRB sequences were amplified with a mixed TRB-A/B primer pool. TCRdb called the multiplex PCR reads again in MiXCR, with one record for every CDR3 protein. The data contain some 10,000 distinct CDR3 sequences, approximately 41% of them seen just once; the ten biggest clones take up around 1.5%. The template was genomic DNA from peripheral blood, not RNA. The specimen sequenced was blood. These receptors all stem from a human donor in good health.

The genes are TRBV6-2 or TRBV6-3 and TRBJ1-6, with a possible D match to TRBD1 (6 bases). Germline V gene sequence: CDR1 MNHEY, CDR2 SVGEGT. Trimming took off 7 bases at V and 10 bases at J, with 14 bases between the two ends. The CDR3 runs to 13 residues. The CDR3 spells CASKKGGSSPLHF. The CDR3 bases are TGTGCCAGCAAAAAGGGGGGCAGCTCACCCCTCCACTTT.

This clonotype has more than one count but fewer than ten. The V and J genes are TRBV10-3 and TRBJ1-1; no definite D call. The CDR3 spans 18 residues. Deletions cut 3 bases from V and 7 bases from J, with 27 bases between. Germline values: CDR1 ENHRY, CDR2 SYGVKD. In DNA, the CDR3 is TGTGCCATCAGTGACGACCGCCCGTACAGTAGCGGGGTTGTTGAAGCTTTCTTT. It is translated as CAISDDRPYSSGVVEAFF.

The table lists this clonotype with a count of one. The gene calls are TRBV27 and TRBJ2-1, with 12 bases identical to TRBD2. Unmatched junction bases numbered 17, after V lost 5 bases and J lost 3 bases. CDR3 length: 20 amino acids. Germline V gene sequence: CDR1 MNHEY, CDR2 SMNVEV (reference sequence). CDR3 in DNA: TGTGCCAGCAGTCCGGACCGGGACAGGGTACTAGCGGGGGGCTACAATGAGCAGTTCTTC. Encoded protein: CASSPDRDRVLAGGYNEQFF.

The genes are TRBV6-1 and TRBJ2-7; TRBD2 matches 7 bases. Germline values: CDR1 MNHNS, CDR2 SASEGT. The CDR3 is 16 amino acids. V trimming: 1 base; J trimming: 4 bases; junction bases outside the gene matches: 10. The DNA for the CDR3 is TGTGCCAGCAGTGAAGGCCCAGGGAGGGTTAGGTACGAGCAGTACGTC. Residues: CASSEGPGRVRYEQYV.

This chain uses TRBV11-3 with TRBJ2-7; D is tentatively TRBD1 or TRBD2 (6 bases each). V lost 9 bases to trimming and J lost 6 bases, with 15 bases between them. The germline CDR1 and CDR2 sequences are SGHNT and YENEEA. CDR3 length: 12 amino acids. The CDR3 here is CARGEKGGEQYV. The CDR3 DNA reads TGTGCCAGGGGTGAAAAGGGGGGCGAGCAGTACGTC.

V is TRBV6-5 and J is TRBJ2-7; D is ambiguous. Trimming stripped 4 bases from V and 4 bases from J, with 8 bases between. CDR3 size: 12 residues. Germline CDR1 and CDR2: MNHEY and SVGAGI. CDR3 nucleotide sequence: TGTGCCAGCAGTTCCTACACTTACGAGCAGTACTTC. It codes for CASSSYTYEQYF.

V and J are TRBV20-1 and TRBJ2-1, with D possibly being TRBD1 (5 bases). This CDR3 is 12 amino acids long. The germline gives CDR1 DFQATT, CDR2 SNEGSKA (reference sequence). V was pared by 1 base and J by 10 bases, with 11 bases between. The CDR3 here is CSARAPQGEQFF. CDR3 nucleotide sequence: TGCAGTGCTAGAGCCCCCCAGGGCGAGCAGTTCTTC.